Sequencing of this T cell receptor beta chain was carried out in a study of blood T cell repertoires in COVID-19. Whole-study context: Donors in the United States, Italy and Spain gave samples during acute or convalescent COVID-19. From T cells, B-cell-depleted T cells, or PBMCs came the material, which was cDNA or gDNA.

The germline gives CDR1 MRHNA, CDR2 SNTAGT. V dropped 4 bases and J dropped 1; count of bases not matched to a gene: 2. The CDR3 totals 15 residues. Patients at the Seattle site were enrolled during active infection and followed longitudinally. As originally analysed: The authors estimated nucleated cell counts from reference gene primer amplification. Measured with immunoSEQ multiplex PCR; TCRdb has only the in-frame clones, and not every one. V, J and clone size are taken as reported in that table, and D and trimming were inferred from the DNA itself. The table lists about 55,000 clones, around 90% of them singletons.

The sequence was collected from a man aged 35 to 55 with COVID-19, enrolled during active disease. V and J are TRBV6-4 and TRBJ2-5; 11 bases align to TRBD2. The sample comprised peripheral blood. CDR3 sequence (DNA): TGTGCCAGCAGTGTTCTAGCGGGGGGCCAAGAGACCCAGTACTTC. It yields the protein CASSVLAGGQETQYF.